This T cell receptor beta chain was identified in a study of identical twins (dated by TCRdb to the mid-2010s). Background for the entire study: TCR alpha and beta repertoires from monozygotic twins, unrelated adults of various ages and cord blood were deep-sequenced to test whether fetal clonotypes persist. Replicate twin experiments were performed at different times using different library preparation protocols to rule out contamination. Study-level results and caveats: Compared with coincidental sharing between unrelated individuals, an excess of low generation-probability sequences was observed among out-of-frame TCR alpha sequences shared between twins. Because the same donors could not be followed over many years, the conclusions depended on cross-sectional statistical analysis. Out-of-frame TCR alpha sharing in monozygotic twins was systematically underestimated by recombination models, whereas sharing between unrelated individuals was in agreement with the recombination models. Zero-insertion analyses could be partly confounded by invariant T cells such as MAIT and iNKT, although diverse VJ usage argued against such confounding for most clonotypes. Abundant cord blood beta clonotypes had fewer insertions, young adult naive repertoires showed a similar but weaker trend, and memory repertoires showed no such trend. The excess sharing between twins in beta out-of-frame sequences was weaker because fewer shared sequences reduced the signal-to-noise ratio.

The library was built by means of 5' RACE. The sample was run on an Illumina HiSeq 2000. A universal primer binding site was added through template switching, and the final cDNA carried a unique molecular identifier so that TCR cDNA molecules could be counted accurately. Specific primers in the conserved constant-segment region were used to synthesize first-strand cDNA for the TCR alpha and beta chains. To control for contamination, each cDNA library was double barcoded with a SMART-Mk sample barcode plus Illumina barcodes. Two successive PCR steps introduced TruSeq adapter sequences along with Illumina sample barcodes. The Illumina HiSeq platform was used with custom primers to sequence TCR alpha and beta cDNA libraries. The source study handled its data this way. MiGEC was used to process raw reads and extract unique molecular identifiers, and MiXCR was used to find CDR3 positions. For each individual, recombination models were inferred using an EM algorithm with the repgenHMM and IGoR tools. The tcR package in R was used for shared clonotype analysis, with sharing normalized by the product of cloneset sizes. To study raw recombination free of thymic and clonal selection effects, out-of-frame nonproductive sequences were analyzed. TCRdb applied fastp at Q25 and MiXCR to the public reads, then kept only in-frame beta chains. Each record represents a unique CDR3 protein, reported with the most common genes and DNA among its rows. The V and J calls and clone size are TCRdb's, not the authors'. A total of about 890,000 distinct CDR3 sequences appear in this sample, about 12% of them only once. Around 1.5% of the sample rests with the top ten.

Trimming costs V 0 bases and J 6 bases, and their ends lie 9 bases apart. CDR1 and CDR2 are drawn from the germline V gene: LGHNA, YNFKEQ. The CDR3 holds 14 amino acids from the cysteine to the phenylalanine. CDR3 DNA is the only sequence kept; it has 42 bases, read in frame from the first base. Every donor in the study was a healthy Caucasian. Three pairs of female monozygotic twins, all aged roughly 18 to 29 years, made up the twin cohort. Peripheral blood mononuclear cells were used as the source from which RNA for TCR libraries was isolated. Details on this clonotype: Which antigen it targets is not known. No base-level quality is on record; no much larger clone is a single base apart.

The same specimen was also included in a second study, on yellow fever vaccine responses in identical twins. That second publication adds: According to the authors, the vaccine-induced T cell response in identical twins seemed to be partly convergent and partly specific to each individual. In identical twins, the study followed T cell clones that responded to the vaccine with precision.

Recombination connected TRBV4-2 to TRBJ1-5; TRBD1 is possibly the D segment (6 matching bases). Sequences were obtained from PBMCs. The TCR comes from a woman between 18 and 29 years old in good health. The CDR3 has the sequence CASSQEGGSQPQHF. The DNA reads TGTGCCAGCAGCCAAGAAGGGGGATCTCAGCCCCAGCATTTT.